This note documents a single T cell receptor (beta chain) sequence. The antigen is not known. Control samples came 1 year after myeloablative marrow transplants with methotrexate plus calcineurin inhibitor. The data stem from a study of T cells after posttransplantation cyclophosphamide. Findings and caveats of the study: Later blood repertoires were often dominated by clones from the donor CD8+ memory compartment.

Here immunoSEQ multiplex PCR was the method, and the copy in TCRdb shows in-frame clones only, minus some. Among about 12,000 clones listed, 80% to 85% were seen once. Germline lookup yields CDR1 SQVTM and CDR2 ANQGSEA. The ends lost 6 bases at V and 15 bases at J; junction bases unmatched: 12. This CDR3 has 13 residues. The genes are TRBV29-1 and TRBJ2-1; 12 bases are a match to TRBD1. This sequence originates from a young adult male patient who received an allogeneic stem cell transplant from an unrelated donor, was CMV-positive, and had acute GVHD only. Some of these T cells may belong to the graft donor. Sequenced here: PBMCs, sampled around 55 weeks after allogeneic stem cell transplant with calcineurin inhibitor and methotrexate. As DNA, the CDR3 is TGCAGCGTGAACCGGGGACAGGGGGCAAATCCGTTCTTC. Protein product: CSVNRGQGANPFF.